This T cell receptor (beta chain) is drawn from a study of Ad26.COV2.S vaccination and SARS-CoV-2 variants. This table comes from immunoSEQ multiplex PCR, and its TCRdb copy is limited to in-frame clones, with some not included. This sample has 350,000 to 450,000 clones; 92% occur once, and the top ten carry roughly 1.7%. As to treatment: some 20 received Ad26.COV2.S at low or high dose, single or two shots; several received placebo; per-sample allocation not given. The samples were gathered on day 63 after the first injection of vaccine or placebo. V trimming: 6 bases; J trimming: 5 bases; junction bases outside the gene matches: 11. Germline CDR1 reads SEHNR; CDR2 reads FQNEAQ (reference sequence). This CDR3 comprises 15 residues.

The chain couples TRBV7-9 to TRBJ2-7, with TRBD2 matching 9 bases. The TCR sequence derives from a person between 18 and 65 years old who received the Ad26.COV2.S COVID-19 vaccine or a placebo. Here the sequenced sample was peripheral blood, taken in a trial of Ad26.COV2.S vaccine versus placebo. The CDR3: CASSSHGTSPHEQYF. For the CDR3, the DNA is TGTGCCAGCAGTTCCCACGGGACTAGCCCCCACGAGCAGTACTTC.